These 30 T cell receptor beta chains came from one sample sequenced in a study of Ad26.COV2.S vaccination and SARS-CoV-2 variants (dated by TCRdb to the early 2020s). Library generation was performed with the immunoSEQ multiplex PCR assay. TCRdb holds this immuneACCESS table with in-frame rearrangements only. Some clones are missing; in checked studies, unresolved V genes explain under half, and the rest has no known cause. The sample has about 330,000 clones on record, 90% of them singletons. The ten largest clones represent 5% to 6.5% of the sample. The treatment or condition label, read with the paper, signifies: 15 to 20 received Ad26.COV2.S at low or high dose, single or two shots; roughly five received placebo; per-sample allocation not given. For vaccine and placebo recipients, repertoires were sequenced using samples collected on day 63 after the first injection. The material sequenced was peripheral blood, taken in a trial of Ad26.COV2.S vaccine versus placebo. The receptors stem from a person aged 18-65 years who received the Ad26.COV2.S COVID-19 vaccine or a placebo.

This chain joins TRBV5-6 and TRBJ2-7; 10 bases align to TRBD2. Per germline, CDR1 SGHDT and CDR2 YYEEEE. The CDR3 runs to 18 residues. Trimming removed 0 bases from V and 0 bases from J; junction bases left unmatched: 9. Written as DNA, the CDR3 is TGTGCCAGCAGCTTGGAACAGCGGGGGGGCCCTCGCTCCTACGAGCAGTACTTC. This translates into CASSLEQRGGPRSYEQYF.

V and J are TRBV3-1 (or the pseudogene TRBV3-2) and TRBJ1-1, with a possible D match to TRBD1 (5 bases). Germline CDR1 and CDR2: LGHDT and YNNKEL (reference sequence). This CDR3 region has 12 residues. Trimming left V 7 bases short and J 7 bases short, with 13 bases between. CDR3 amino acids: CASTRSGLEAFF. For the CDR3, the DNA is TGTGCCAGCACAAGGTCAGGGCTTGAAGCTTTCTTT.

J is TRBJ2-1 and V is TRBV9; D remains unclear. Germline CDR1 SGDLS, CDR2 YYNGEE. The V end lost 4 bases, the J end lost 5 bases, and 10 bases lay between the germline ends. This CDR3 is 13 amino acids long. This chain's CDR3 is CASSFLSNNEQFF. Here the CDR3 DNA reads TGTGCCAGCAGCTTCCTCTCGAACAATGAGCAGTTCTTC.

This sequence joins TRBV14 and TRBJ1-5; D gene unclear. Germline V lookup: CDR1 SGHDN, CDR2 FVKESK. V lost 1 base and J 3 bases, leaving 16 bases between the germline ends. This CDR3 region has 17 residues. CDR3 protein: CASSQALLGLSNQPQHF. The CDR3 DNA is TGTGCCAGCAGCCAAGCGCTACTCGGGTTGTCCAATCAGCCCCAGCATTTT.

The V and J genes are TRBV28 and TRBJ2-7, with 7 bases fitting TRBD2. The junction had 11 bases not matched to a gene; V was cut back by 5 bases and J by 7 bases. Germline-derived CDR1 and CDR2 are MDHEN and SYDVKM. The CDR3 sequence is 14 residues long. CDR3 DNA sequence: TGTGCCAGCAGTCAACATAGCGGGTTTGAAGAGCAGTACGTC. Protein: CASSQHSGFEEQYV.

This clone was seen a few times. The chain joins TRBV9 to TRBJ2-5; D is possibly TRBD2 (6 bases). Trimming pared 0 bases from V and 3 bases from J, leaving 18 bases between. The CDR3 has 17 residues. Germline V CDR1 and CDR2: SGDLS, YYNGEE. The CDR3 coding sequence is TGTGCCAGCAGCGTAGGGGGTCGGGGGTGGAGAGAAGAGACCCAGTACTTC. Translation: CASSVGGRGWREETQYF.

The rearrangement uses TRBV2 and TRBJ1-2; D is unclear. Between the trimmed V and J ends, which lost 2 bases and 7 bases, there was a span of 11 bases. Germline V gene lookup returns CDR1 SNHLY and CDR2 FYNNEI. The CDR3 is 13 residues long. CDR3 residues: CASSELRRSGYTF. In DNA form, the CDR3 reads TGTGCCAGCAGTGAATTAAGAAGAAGTGGCTACACCTTC.

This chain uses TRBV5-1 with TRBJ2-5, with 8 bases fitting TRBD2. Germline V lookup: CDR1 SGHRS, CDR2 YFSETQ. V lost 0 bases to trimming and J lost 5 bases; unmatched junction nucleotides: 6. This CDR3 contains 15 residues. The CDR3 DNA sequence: TGCGCCAGCAGCTTGGGGGGACTAGAGGTGGAGACCCAGTACTTC. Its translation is CASSLGGLEVETQYF.

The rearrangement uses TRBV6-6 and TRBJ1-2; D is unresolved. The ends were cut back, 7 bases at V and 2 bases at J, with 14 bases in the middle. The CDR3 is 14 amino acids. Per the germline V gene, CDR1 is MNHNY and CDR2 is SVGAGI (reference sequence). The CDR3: CASTLAGVNYGYTF. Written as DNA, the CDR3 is TGTGCCAGCACCCTAGCCGGGGTCAACTATGGCTACACCTTC.

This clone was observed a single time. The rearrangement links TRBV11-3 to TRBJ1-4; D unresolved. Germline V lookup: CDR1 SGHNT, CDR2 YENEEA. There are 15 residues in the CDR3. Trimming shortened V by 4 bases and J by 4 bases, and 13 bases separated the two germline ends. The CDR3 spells CASSSWTGNNEKLFF. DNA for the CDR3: TGTGCCAGCAGCTCCTGGACCGGTAATAATGAAAAACTGTTTTTT.

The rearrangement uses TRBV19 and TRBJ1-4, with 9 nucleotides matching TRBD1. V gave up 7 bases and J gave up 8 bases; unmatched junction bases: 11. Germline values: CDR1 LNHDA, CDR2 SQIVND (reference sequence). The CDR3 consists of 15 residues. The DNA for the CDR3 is TGTGCCAGTATAGCCCTCACAGGGGGCGGGGAAAAACTGTTTTTT. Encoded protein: CASIALTGGGEKLFF. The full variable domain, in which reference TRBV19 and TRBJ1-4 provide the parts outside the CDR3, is DGGITQSPKYLFRKEGQNVTLSCEQNLNHDAMYWYRQDPGQGLRLIYYSQIVNDFQKGDIAEGYSVSREKKESFPLTVTSAQKNPTAFYLCASIALTGGGEKLFFGSGTQLSVL.

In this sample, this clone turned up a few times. The CDR3 reads CAWKSSLYGYTF. DNA of the CDR3: TGTGCCTGGAAGAGCAGTCTCTATGGCTACACCTTC. V usage is TRBV30 and J usage is TRBJ1-2; D is unclear. The germline V and J ends were trimmed by 4 bases and 4 bases, with 10 bases remaining between them. Germline V lookup: CDR1 GTSNPN, CDR2 SVGIG (reference sequence). This CDR3 is 12 amino acids long.

DNA for the CDR3: TGTGCCAGCAGCTCAGGCAAAGGGAAGAATCAGCCCCAGCATTTT. This codes for CASSSGKGKNQPQHF. V and J are TRBV6-5 and TRBJ1-5; D not resolved. CDR1 MNHEY and CDR2 SVGAGI come from the germline V gene. The CDR3 runs to 15 residues. Trimming shortened V by 6 bases and J by 4 bases, and 16 bases separated the two germline ends.

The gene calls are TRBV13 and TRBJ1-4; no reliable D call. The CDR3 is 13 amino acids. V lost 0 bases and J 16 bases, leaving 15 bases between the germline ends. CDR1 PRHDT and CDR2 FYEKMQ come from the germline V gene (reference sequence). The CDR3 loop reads CASSLGLSAWQFF. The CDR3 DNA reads TGTGCCAGCAGCTTAGGATTGTCCGCCTGGCAGTTTTTT.

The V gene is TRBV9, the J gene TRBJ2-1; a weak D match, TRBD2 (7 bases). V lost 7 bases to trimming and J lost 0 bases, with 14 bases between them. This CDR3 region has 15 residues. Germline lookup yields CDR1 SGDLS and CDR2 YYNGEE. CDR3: CASHGGPSSYNEQFF. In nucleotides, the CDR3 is TGTGCCAGCCACGGGGGGCCTAGCTCCTACAATGAGCAGTTCTTC.

CDR3 in amino acids: CASSDTRGETQYF. The CDR3 coding sequence is TGTGCCAGTAGTGATACACGGGGGGAGACCCAGTACTTC. This sequence joins TRBV19 and TRBJ2-5; possibly TRBD2 for D (6 bases). V was trimmed by 5 bases and J by 5 bases, leaving 12 bases between them. The germline V gene has CDR1 LNHDA and CDR2 SQIVND (reference sequence). This CDR3 has 13 residues. Based on the CDR3 plus reference TRBV19 and TRBJ2-5, the full variable domain is DGGITQSPKYLFRKEGQNVTLSCEQNLNHDAMYWYRQDPGQGLRLIYYSQIVNDFQKGDIAEGYSVSREKKESFPLTVTSAQKNPTAFYLCASSDTRGETQYFGPGTRLLVL.

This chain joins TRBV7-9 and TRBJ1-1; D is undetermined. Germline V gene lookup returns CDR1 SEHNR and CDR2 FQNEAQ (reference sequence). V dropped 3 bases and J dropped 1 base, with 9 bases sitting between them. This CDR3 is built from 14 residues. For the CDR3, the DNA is TGTGCCAGCAGCTTCCCCCGGGGGAACACTGAAGCTTTCTTT. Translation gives CASSFPRGNTEAFF.

CDR3: CASSQDLAGWGNQPQHF. CDR3 sequence (DNA): TGCGCCAGCAGCCAAGATTTAGCAGGCTGGGGCAATCAGCCCCAGCATTTT. The rearrangement links TRBV4-3 to TRBJ1-5, with no clear D. V lost 0 bases, J lost 2 bases, and 14 bases lay in between. CDR1 is LGHNA and CDR2 is YSLEER in the germline V gene. CDR3 size: 17 residues.

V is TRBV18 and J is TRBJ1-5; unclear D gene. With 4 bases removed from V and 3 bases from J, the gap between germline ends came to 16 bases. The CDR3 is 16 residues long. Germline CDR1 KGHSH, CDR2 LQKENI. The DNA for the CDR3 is TGTGCCAGCTCACTCCACCGTATGAGTTACAATCAGCCCCAGCATTTT. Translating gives CASSLHRMSYNQPQHF.

CDR3 residues: CASGISGEQYF. The CDR3 DNA follows: TGTGCCAGCGGGATATCGGGGGAGCAGTACTTC. The chain has TRBV7-8 and TRBJ2-7; possibly TRBD2 for D (5 bases). This CDR3 is 11 amino acids long. V was trimmed by 8 bases and J by 7 bases, leaving 12 bases between them. Germline loops: CDR1 SGHVS, CDR2 FQNEAQ.

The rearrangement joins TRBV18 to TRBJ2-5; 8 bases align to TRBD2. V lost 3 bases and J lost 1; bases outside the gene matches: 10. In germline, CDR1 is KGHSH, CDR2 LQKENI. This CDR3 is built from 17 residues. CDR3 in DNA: TGTGCCAGCTCACCCATAGCGGGGATGCTTCTCCAAGAGACCCAGTACTTC. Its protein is CASSPIAGMLLQETQYF.

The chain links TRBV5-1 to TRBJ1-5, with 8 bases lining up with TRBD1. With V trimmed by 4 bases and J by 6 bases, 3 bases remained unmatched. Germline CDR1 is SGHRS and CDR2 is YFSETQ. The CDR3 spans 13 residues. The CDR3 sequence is CASSAGGIQPQHF. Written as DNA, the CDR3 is TGCGCCAGCAGCGCAGGGGGCATTCAGCCCCAGCATTTT.

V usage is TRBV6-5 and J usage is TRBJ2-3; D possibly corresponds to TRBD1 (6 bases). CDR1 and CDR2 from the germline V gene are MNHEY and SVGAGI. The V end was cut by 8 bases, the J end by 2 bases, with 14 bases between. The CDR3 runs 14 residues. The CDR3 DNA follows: TGTGCCAGCGCGTTTGGGGGCTTCACAGATACGCAGTATTTT. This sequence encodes CASAFGGFTDTQYF.

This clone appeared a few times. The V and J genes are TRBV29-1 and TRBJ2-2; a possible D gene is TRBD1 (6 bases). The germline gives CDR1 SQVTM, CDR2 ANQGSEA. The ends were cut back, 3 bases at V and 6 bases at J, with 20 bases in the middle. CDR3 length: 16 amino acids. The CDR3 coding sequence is TGCAGCGTTGATGACCCCAGGGGTCTACGGGCCGGGGAGCTGTTTTTT. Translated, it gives CSVDDPRGLRAGELFF.

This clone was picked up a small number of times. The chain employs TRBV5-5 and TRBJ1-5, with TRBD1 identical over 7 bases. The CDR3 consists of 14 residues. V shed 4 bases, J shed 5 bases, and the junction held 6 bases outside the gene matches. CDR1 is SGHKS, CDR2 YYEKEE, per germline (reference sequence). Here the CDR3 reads CASSPGTAYQPQHF. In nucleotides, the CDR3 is TGTGCCAGCAGCCCCGGGACAGCATATCAGCCCCAGCATTTT.

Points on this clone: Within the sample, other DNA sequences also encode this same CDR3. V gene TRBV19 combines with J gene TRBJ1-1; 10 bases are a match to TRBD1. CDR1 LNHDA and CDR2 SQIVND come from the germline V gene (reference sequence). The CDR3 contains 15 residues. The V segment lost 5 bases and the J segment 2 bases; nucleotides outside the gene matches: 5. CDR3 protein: CASSSGTGVNTEAFF. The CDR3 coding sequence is TGTGCCAGTAGTTCGGGGACAGGGGTTAACACTGAAGCTTTCTTT.

CDR3 coding DNA: TGTGCCACCTCCCGGGACACAGGAACGGATACGCAGTATTTT. It is translated as CATSRDTGTDTQYF. V and J are TRBV6-5 and TRBJ2-3, with D maybe TRBD1 (6 bases). V gave up 10 bases and J gave up 6 bases, with 20 bases separating them. The V gene's germline CDR1 is MNHEY and CDR2 SVGAGI. The CDR3 has 14 residues.

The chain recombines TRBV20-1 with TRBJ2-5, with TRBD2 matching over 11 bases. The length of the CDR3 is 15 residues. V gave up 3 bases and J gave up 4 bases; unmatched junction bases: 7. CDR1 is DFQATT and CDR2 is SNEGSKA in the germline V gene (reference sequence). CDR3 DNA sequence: TGCAGTGCTAGTGCGAGACTAGCGGGACGAGAGACCCAGTACTTC. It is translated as CSASARLAGRETQYF.

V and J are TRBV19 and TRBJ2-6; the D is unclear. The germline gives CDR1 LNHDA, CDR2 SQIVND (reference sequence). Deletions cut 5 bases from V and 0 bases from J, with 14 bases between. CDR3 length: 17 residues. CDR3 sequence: CASSSPRTPSGANVLTF. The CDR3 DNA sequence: TGTGCCAGTAGTTCGCCCCGGACCCCCTCTGGGGCCAACGTCCTGACTTTC.

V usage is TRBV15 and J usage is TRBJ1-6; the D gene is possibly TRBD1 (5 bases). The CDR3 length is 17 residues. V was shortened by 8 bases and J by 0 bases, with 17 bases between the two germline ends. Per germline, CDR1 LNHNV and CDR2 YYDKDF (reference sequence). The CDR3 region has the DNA TGTGCCACCTCCGGGACGCAACGGAGCTCCTATAATTCACCCCTCCACTTT. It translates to CATSGTQRSSYNSPLHF.